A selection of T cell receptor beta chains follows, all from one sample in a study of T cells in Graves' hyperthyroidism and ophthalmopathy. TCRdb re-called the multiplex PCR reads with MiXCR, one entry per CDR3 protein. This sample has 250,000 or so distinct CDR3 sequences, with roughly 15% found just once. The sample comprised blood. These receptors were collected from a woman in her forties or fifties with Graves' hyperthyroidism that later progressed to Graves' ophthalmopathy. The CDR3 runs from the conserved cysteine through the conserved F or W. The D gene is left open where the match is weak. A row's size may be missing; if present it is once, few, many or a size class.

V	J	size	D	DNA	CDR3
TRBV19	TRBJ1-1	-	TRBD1	TGTGCCAGTAGTATACGGGGACAGGGGAACACTGAAGCTTTCTTT	CASSIRGQGNTEAFF
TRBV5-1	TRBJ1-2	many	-	TGTGCCAGCAGTTTAGGGGCAGGGTATGGCTACACCTTC	CASSLGAGYGYTF
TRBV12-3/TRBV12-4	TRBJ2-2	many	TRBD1	TGTGCCAGCAGGCCTAGGGACAGACTGAACACCGGGGAGCTGTTTTTT	CASRPRDRLNTGELFF
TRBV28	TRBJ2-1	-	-	TGTGCCAGCAGTTTGTTGGGACTAGGGGTTAGGGGGCAGTCCTTC	CASSLLGLGVRGQSF
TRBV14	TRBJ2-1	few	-	TGTGCCAGCAGCCTTGGTTTTTCTCAGTTCTTC	CASSLGFSQFF
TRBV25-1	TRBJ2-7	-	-	TGTGCCAGCAGTGAATTAGGGAGCTCCTACGAGCAGTACTTC	CASSELGSSYEQYF
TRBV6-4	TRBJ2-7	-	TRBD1	TGTGCCAGCAGTGCCCAACAGGGGGCGGATTACGAGCAGTACTTC	CASSAQQGADYEQYF
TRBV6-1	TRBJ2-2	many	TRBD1	TGTGCCAGCAACAACAGGGGACGGACCGGGGAGCTGTTTTTT	CASNNRGRTGELFF
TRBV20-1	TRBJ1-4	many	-	TGCAGTGCTAGAGGGGACGCCGGGAGTAATGAAAAACTGTTTTTT	CSARGDAGSNEKLFF
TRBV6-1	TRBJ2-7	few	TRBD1	TGTGCCAGCAGCAAGGACAGGGACTACGAGCAGTACTTC	CASSKDRDYEQYF
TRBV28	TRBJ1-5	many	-	TGTGCCAGCAGTTCACAGGAGTATAGCAATCAGCCCCAGCATTTT	CASSSQEYSNQPQHF
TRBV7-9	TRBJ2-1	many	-	TGTGCCAGCAGCCCTCCGATCGGGCAAGCCTACAATGAGCAGTTCTTC	CASSPPIGQAYNEQFF
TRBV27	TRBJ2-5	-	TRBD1	TGTGCCAGCAGTGACAGGGCACGTAGAGAAGAGACCCAGTACTTC	CASSDRARREETQYF
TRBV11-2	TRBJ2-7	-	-	TGTGCCAGCAGTTCGTCGGGCATCTCCTACGAGCAGTACTTC	CASSSSGISYEQYF
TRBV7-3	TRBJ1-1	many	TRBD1	TGTGCCAGCAGTCCGGGACAGGGGGCGGATGAAGCTTTCTTT	CASSPGQGADEAFF
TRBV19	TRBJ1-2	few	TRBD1	TGTGCCAGTAGTGACCGAAGGACAGGGGGGAACTATGGCTACACCTTC	CASSDRRTGGNYGYTF
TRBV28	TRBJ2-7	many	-	TGTGCCAGCAGCGAGACAACACCCTACGAGCAGTACTTC	CASSETTPYEQYF
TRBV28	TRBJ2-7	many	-	TGTGCCAGCAGTTTATTTTCCTACGAGCAGTACTTC	CASSLFSYEQYF
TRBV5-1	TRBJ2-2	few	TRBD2	TGCGCCAGCAGCATTACTAGCGGGGGAAACACCGGGGAGCTGTTTTTT	CASSITSGGNTGELFF
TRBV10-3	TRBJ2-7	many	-	TGTGCCATCAGTGCCCCAGGGAACGAGCAGTACTTC	CAISAPGNEQYF
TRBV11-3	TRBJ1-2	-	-	TGTGCCAGCAGCTTAGTGGCGGCCAGCTCAGTCTCAGGCTACACCTTC	CASSLVAASSVSGYTF
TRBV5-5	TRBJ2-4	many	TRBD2	TGTGCCAGCAGCTTTAGCGTTTCTAGCGGGACAAACATTCAGTACTTC	CASSFSVSSGTNIQYF
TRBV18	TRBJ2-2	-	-	TGTGCCAGCCCGGCGAGTAGTAATGCTGGCGGGGAGCTGTTTTTT	CASPASSNAGGELFF
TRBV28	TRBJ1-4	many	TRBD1	TGTGCCAGCGGAGACAGGGGGCGGGGAAAACTGTTTTTT	CASGDRGRGKLFF
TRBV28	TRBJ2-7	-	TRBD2	TGTGCCAGCGTGACAGCGGGAGGCAATTACGAGCAGTACTTC	CASVTAGGNYEQYF
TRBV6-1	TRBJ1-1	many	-	TGTGCCAGCAGTGGGACTGGAACGCACAGGGAGCTAACTTTCTTT	CASSGTGTHRELTFF
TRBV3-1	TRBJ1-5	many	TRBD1	TGTGCCAGCAGCCCTTATGACAGGGGACAGCCCCAGCATTTT	CASSPYDRGQPQHF
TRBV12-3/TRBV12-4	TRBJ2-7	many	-	TGTGCCAGCAGTCCCACCCTGGGCGAGCAGTACTTC	CASSPTLGEQYF
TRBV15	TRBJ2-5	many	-	TGTGCCACCAGCAGAGATCTGAGAGGGCGGGAGACCCAGTACTTC	CATSRDLRGRETQYF
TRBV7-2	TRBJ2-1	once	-	TGTGCCAGCAGCTTAGAAGCGGAATTCAGTAGGTTCTTC	CASSLEAEFSRFF
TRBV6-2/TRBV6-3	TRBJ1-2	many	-	TGTGCCAGCAGTTACGGAGCCTCAAACGGCTACACCTTC	CASSYGASNGYTF
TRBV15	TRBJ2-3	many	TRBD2	TGTGCCACCAGCAAGCTTAGCGGGAGGGGTACGCAGTATTTT	CATSKLSGRGTQYF
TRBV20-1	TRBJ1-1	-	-	TGCAGTGCCGTCCGGGGGAACACTGAAGCTTTCTTT	CSAVRGNTEAFF
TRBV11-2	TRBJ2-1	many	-	TGTGCCAGCAGCTTAGTTAGGGGTAGAAAAGGCGAGGATGAGCAGTTCTTC	CASSLVRGRKGEDEQFF
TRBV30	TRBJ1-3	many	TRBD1	TGTGCCTGGACCTCCCCTAGGGACAGCTCTGGAAACACCATATATTTT	CAWTSPRDSSGNTIYF